This T cell receptor (beta chain) was sequenced during a study of PD-1 blockade in classical Hodgkin lymphoma. Documented time point: cycle 4 day 1 (C4D1), after 5 to 7 weeks of nivolumab. Every patient had relapsed following autologous stem cell transplantation, and cohorts differed in brentuximab vedotin exposure. About this clone: The antigen is unknown.

Data came from immunoSEQ multiplex PCR; TCRdb stores just in-frame clones and leaves some out. This sample has about 20,000 clones; approximately 80% occur once, and the top ten carry about 40%. Whole-study results and caveats: Patients were excluded if nivolumab began under 1 year after ASCT (the autologous transplant). Baseline TCR diversity was reportedly lower in newly diagnosed patients than healthy donors. TCR diversity in CD4+, not CD8+, cells rose significantly by C4D1.

The CDR3 has 14 residues. The germline V gene has CDR1 LNHDA and CDR2 SQIVND (reference sequence). Trimming shortened V by 3 bases and J by 7 bases, and 12 bases separated the two germline ends. The chain has TRBV19 and TRBJ2-2, with D perhaps matching TRBD1 (6 bases). The source of this sequence is a human donor with classical Hodgkin lymphoma. The sequences come from peripheral blood mononuclear cells (PBMCs), collected before the fourth cycle of nivolumab. In DNA form, the CDR3 reads TGTGCCAGTAGTATCACAGGGAAGAACGGGGAGCTGTTTTTT. Translation gives CASSITGKNGELFF.